One sample yielded the 21 T cell receptor beta chains listed below, sequenced in a study of beta chain features in type 1 diabetes. Findings of the study overall: Moderately but significantly shorter TCRB CDR3s were found in Type 1 diabetes patients in all four CD4+ subsets.

Every isolated RNA sample was fully reverse transcribed, so sequencing captured expressed TCRB transcripts. Here immunoSEQ multiplex PCR was the method, and the copy in TCRdb shows in-frame clones only, minus some. The top ten clones hold 0.04% of a sample with some 660,000 clones, about an eighth of them seen once. These receptors lack a known antigen. Sequencing input: naive CD4+ T cells from blood. These receptors were obtained from a man between 18 and 35 years old with type 1 diabetes.

This clone turned up a few times. This chain links TRBV30 with TRBJ1-2; tentatively, D is TRBD1 (6 bases). The CDR3 contains 12 residues. V was cut by 4 bases and J by 7 bases, with 13 bases left in between. CDR1 GTSNPN and CDR2 SVGIG come from the germline V gene (reference sequence). The CDR3 DNA is TGTGCCTGGATGCAGGGGAGGGCTGGCTACACCTTC. It is translated as CAWMQGRAGYTF.

This clone was picked up a small number of times. The chain recombines TRBV7-3 with TRBJ1-1, with 7 bases identical to TRBD1. Germline V gene lookup returns CDR1 SGHTA and CDR2 FQGTGA. This CDR3 is 15 amino acids long. V lost 2 bases to trimming and J lost 1 base; unmatched junction nucleotides: 4. CDR3 in DNA: TGTGCCAGCAGCTTATCCGGGACAGCGAACACTGAAGCTTTCTTT. As protein: CASSLSGTANTEAFF.

This clone was observed a handful of times. The rearrangement uses TRBV6-5 and TRBJ2-7; 10 nucleotides match TRBD1. J lost 6 bases, V lost 2 bases, and 7 bases had no gene match. The CDR3 contains 15 residues. Germline CDR1 MNHEY, CDR2 SVGAGI. The CDR3, as DNA: TGTGCCAGCAGTTACAGCGGGACAGGGGTCAGCGAGCAGTACTTC. Translated, it gives CASSYSGTGVSEQYF.

The chain is built from TRBV4-3 and TRBJ1-4; D is uncertain. The V gene's germline CDR1 is LGHNA and CDR2 YSLEER. The germline V and J ends were trimmed by 2 bases and 8 bases, with 12 bases remaining between them. The CDR3 extends over 14 amino acids. The CDR3 coding sequence is TGCGCCAGCAGCCAAAGGCCCCCGGGGGAAAAACTGTTTTTT. It specifies CASSQRPPGEKLFF.

Remarks on this clone: Distinct nucleotide sequences in the sample also encode this CDR3. V gene TRBV7-2 combines with J gene TRBJ1-1; TRBD1 matches at 7 bases. With 5 bases clipped from V and 5 bases from J, the junction kept 8 bases outside the gene matches. The V gene's germline CDR1 is SGHTA and CDR2 FQGNSA. The CDR3 is 14 residues long. In DNA, the CDR3 is TGTGCCAGCAGCCGCAGACAGGGTGTAACTGAAGCTTTCTTT. Translation: CASSRRQGVTEAFF.

This clone occurred a few times. The V call is TRBV10-3, the J call TRBJ1-5, with D tentatively TRBD1 (6 bases). The CDR3 totals 14 residues. V gave up 8 bases and J gave up 2 bases, with 13 bases separating them. CDR1 and CDR2 from the germline V gene are ENHRY and SYGVKD. DNA of the CDR3: TGTGCCATCCGCGGGGCAGGGGGCAATCAGCCCCAGCATTTT. This sequence encodes CAIRGAGGNQPQHF.

The rearrangement links TRBV11-2 to TRBJ1-5; D gene unclear. Trimming removed 2 bases at V and 9 bases at J, with 14 bases between. The CDR3 loop spans 14 amino acids. The germline V gene encodes CDR1 SGHAT and CDR2 FQNNGV. This chain's CDR3 is CASSLNLGMGPQHF. CDR3 in DNA: TGTGCCAGCAGCTTAAATCTGGGGATGGGGCCCCAGCATTTT. Complete variable domain (other parts from reference TRBV11-2 and TRBJ1-5): EAGVAQSPRYKIIEKRQSVAFWCNPISGHATLYWYQQILGQGPKLLIQFQNNGVVDDSQLPKDRFSAERLKGVDSTLKIQPAKLEDSAVYLCASSLNLGMGPQHFGDGTRLSIL.

This chain uses TRBV9 with TRBJ1-6; D remains unclear. V was shortened by 4 bases and J by 12 bases, with 5 bases between the two germline ends. The CDR3 has 10 amino acids. Germline CDR1 is SGDLS and CDR2 is YYNGEE. The CDR3 bases are TGTGCCAGCAGCTCCCTACCCCTCCACTTT. It encodes CASSSLPLHF. Full variable domain (missing parts from reference TRBV9 and TRBJ1-6): DSGVTQTPKHLITATGQRVTLRCSPRSGDLSVYWYQQSLDQGLQFLIQYYNGEERAKGNILERFSAQQFPDLHSELNLSSLELGDSALYFCASSSLPLHFGNGTRLTVT.

The genes are TRBV7-2 and TRBJ2-3; D is undetermined. Per germline, CDR1 SGHTA and CDR2 FQGNSA. V shed 4 bases and J shed 4 bases, with 6 bases lying between them. CDR3 length: 12 residues. CDR3 sequence reads: CASSSFPDTQYF. In DNA form, the CDR3 reads TGTGCCAGCAGCTCTTTTCCAGATACGCAGTATTTT. The full variable domain, rest sourced from reference TRBV7-2 and TRBJ2-3, is GAGVSQSPSNKVTEKGKDVELRCDPISGHTALYWYRQSLGQGLEFLIYFQGNSAPDKSGLPSDRFSAERTGGSVSTLTIQRTQQEDSAVYLCASSSFPDTQYFGPGTRLTVL.

The chain has TRBV30 and TRBJ2-2; either TRBD1 or TRBD2 may supply D (5 bases each). Per germline, CDR1 GTSNPN and CDR2 SVGIG (reference sequence). This CDR3 has 16 amino acids. Trimming cost V 0 bases and J 3 bases, with 14 bases left between them. CDR3 bases: TGTGCCTGGAGTGTACTAGGTGGGGCCGACACCGGGGAGCTGTTTTTT. Translating gives CAWSVLGGADTGELFF.

This chain joins TRBV29-1 and TRBJ1-2, with D tentatively TRBD1 (5 bases). CDR1 and CDR2 from the germline V gene are SQVTM and ANQGSEA. The CDR3 consists of 11 residues. Trimming shortened V by 6 bases and J by 6 bases, and 11 bases separated the two germline ends. CDR3 residues: CSVFQGNGYTF. For the CDR3, the DNA is TGCAGCGTCTTCCAGGGCAATGGCTACACCTTC.

V is TRBV9 and J is TRBJ2-1, with D perhaps matching TRBD1 (5 bases). Germline CDR1 is SGDLS and CDR2 is YYNGEE. Trimming took off 3 bases at V and 1 base at J, with 8 bases between the two ends. CDR3 length equals 14 residues. This CDR3 reads CASSETDSYNEQFF. CDR3 nucleotides: TGTGCCAGCAGCGAGACAGATTCCTACAATGAGCAGTTCTTC.

CDR3 protein: CSVEDGGVNKNIQYF. CDR3 DNA sequence: TGCAGCGTTGAAGATGGAGGGGTTAACAAAAACATTCAGTACTTC. The rearrangement joins TRBV29-1 to TRBJ2-4, with D tentatively TRBD2 (6 bases). CDR1 and CDR2 (germline): SQVTM, ANQGSEA. Trimming shortened V by 0 bases and J by 3 bases, and 12 bases separated the two germline ends. This CDR3 is 15 amino acids long.

The V gene is TRBV6-5, the J gene TRBJ2-2; D remains ambiguous. Germline V gives CDR1 MNHEY, CDR2 SVGAGI. Deletions cut 7 bases from V and 0 bases from J, with 9 bases between. The CDR3 extends over 14 amino acids. CDR3 coding DNA: TGTGCCAGCAACGCACGGACGAACACCGGGGAGCTGTTTTTT. Protein: CASNARTNTGELFF.

V usage is TRBV11-2 and J usage is TRBJ2-5, with D tentatively TRBD1 (6 bases). The germline V gene has CDR1 SGHAT and CDR2 FQNNGV. Trimming pared 5 bases from V and 3 bases from J, leaving 13 bases between. CDR3 length: 14 amino acids. The CDR3 loop reads CASSPTSGEETQYF. The DNA for the CDR3 is TGTGCCAGCAGCCCCACCTCAGGGGAAGAGACCCAGTACTTC.

The chain has TRBV11-1 and TRBJ2-3; perhaps TRBD2 as D (7 bases). V was trimmed by 2 bases and J by 0 bases, leaving 12 bases between them. This CDR3 comprises 16 residues. CDR1 SGHAT and CDR2 FQDESV come from the germline V gene (reference sequence). The CDR3 DNA reads as TGTGCCAGCAGCTTAAGCCGGGGGGCCAGCACAGATACGCAGTATTTT. Amino acid sequence: CASSLSRGASTDTQYF.

The chain joins TRBV10-3 to TRBJ2-7; D may be TRBD1 (6 bases). From germline, CDR1 is ENHRY and CDR2 SYGVKD. The length of the CDR3 is 13 residues. The V and J ends lost 6 bases and 0 bases respectively, with 9 bases between them. DNA for the CDR3: TGTGCCATCAGGGTGGACAGCTCCTACGAGCAGTACTTC. Encoded protein: CAIRVDSSYEQYF.

Details on this clone: In the same sample, other DNA sequences code for this CDR3. V is TRBV5-1 and J is TRBJ1-1; D unclear. From germline, CDR1 is SGHRS and CDR2 YFSETQ. Trimming took 0 bases from V and 2 from J, leaving 5 bases between them. This CDR3 region has 13 residues. The CDR3 region has the DNA TGCGCCAGCAGCTTGGAATCTAACACTGAAGCTTTCTTT. This encodes CASSLESNTEAFF.

This clone was observed a few times. The sample contains more than one DNA sequence encoding this CDR3. The chain has TRBV30 and TRBJ2-5; D perhaps matches TRBD1 (5 bases). Germline CDR1 and CDR2: GTSNPN and SVGIG (reference sequence). The CDR3 consists of 13 residues. With 3 bases removed from V and 5 bases from J, the gap between germline ends came to 13 bases. The chain's CDR3 is CAWSLQGRETQYF. The CDR3 DNA sequence: TGTGCCTGGAGCCTCCAGGGTCGGGAGACCCAGTACTTC.

The CDR3 DNA follows: TGTGCCTGGAGTGTGTGGCCAGCGAGCTCTGGAAACACCATATATTTT. Its protein is CAWSVWPASSGNTIYF. The V call is TRBV30, the J call TRBJ1-3; D is unclear. V lost 0 bases and J 0 bases, leaving 12 bases between the germline ends. This CDR3 comprises 16 residues. CDR1 and CDR2 (germline): GTSNPN, SVGIG (reference sequence).

The V and J genes are TRBV4-2 and TRBJ2-7; D is ambiguous. The length of the CDR3 is 11 residues. CDR1 is LGHNA, CDR2 YNFKEQ, per germline. The V end lost 5 bases, the J end lost 4 bases, and 6 bases lay between the germline ends. CDR3 sequence (DNA): TGTGCCAGCAGCTACAGATACGAGCAGTACTTC. Its protein product is CASSYRYEQYF.